This T cell receptor (beta chain) derives from a study of blood T cell repertoires in COVID-19. Overall study: The cDNA or gDNA used as material had been derived from T cells, B-cell-depleted T cells, or PBMCs.

J lost 6 bases, V lost 6 bases, and 1 base had no gene match. The germline V gene has CDR1 WSHSY and CDR2 SAAADI. The CDR3 is made up of 12 amino acids. Cohort 3 donors counted as recovered after two negative PCRs, clearance, or resolved symptoms. Using immunoSEQ multiplex PCR, the repertoire was profiled, and TCRdb retains in-frame clones only, with some absent. The sample consists of 300,000 to 400,000 clones, 80% to 90% of them appearing once. Sequencing input: PBMCs or T cells enriched from blood (not recorded which). The receptor's source is a man younger than 35 who had recovered from COVID-19. J is TRBJ2-1 and V is TRBV10-2; TRBD1 matches 8 bases. The CDR3 DNA sequence: TGCGCCAGCAGAGGACAGGGCAATGAGCAGTTCTTC. Its protein product is CASRGQGNEQFF.